This entry features one T cell receptor beta chain sequence. Its target is unknown. The CDR3 contains 15 residues. Germline CDR1 MNHNY, CDR2 SVGAGI (reference sequence). V shed 0 bases and J shed 8 bases, with 16 bases lying between them. The PCR ran on 60 Vbeta and 13 Jbeta primers. The assay was immunoSEQ multiplex PCR, and TCRdb's table has in-frame clones only and misses some. The sample contains 150,000 to 200,000 clones, 86% of which appear only once. These data come from a study of cytomegalovirus exposure and HLA in healthy donors. Study-level results: Later on, an analysis showed TCR association rates differing by HLA locus, with DRB1 the most and HLA-C the fewest.

Sequencing was carried out using PBMCs. The TCR comes from a woman younger than 30 in good health and CMV-seronegative. V and J are TRBV6-6 and TRBJ1-2, with unresolved D. CDR3 loop: CASSYSGASPEGYTF. As DNA, the CDR3 is TGTGCCAGCAGTTACTCGGGAGCCTCCCCCGAGGGCTACACCTTC.